This T cell receptor (beta chain) was identified during a study of cytomegalovirus exposure and HLA in healthy donors (dated by TCRdb to 2016 to 2017). Context from the whole study: According to a later analysis, one platform produced both the 120 validation repertoires and the 730 or so repertoires of the first cohort. The study aimed to test whether cataloging public T cell receptors could reveal signatures of past pathogen exposure. A separate validation cohort of 100 to 150 different subjects was used in addition to the approximately 700-subject first cohort. The study combined high-throughput TCR immunosequencing, statistical association of individual TCRs with disease status, and machine learning to predict cytomegalovirus infection status.

On this clone itself: No antigen is known for it. No clone much larger than this one lies a single base away; base qualities are absent.

Paper-wide results and their limitations: Three of the identified cytomegalovirus-associated TCR beta chains were confirmed in vitro to be specific for cytomegalovirus antigens. A later analysis found that TCRs clustered in the first cohort also tended to co-occur in the 110 or so validation repertoires, with more than 90% of cluster scores above 0. In both the original and validation cohorts, the classifier was reported to diagnose cytomegalovirus status with high specificity and sensitivity. The study listed 170 or so TCR beta chains as associated with cytomegalovirus. Across donors, most TCR sequences were observed very rarely, whereas some public TCRs were present in many individuals. According to the authors, the approach could potentially be generalized to other disease states and immunological phenotypes. A later analysis lacked HLA typing for the validation cohort, so it scored co-occurrence in that cohort across all 130 or so repertoires.

Libraries were built with the immunoSEQ multiplex PCR assay. The source study handled its data this way. To diagnose cytomegalovirus status from the catalog of TCR beta chain sequences, a statistical classification framework was built. Here the immuneACCESS table is served through TCRdb, limited to in-frame sequences with V and J called. Missing clones are a known gap in these copies; in checked studies unresolved V genes cover under half, and the rest lacks a known reason. The V and J calls and clone size are taken from that table; D and trimming were inferred from the DNA. The sample yields 75,000 to 95,000 clones; around 96% were counted once. Of the sample, less than 0.8% falls within the top ten clones. Separate from the approximately 690-subject first cohort, the validation cohort of more than 90 subjects was the group to which the donors belonged. The germline V gene (reference sequence) supplies CDR1 SEHNR and CDR2 FQNEAQ. V and J are truncated by 5 bases and 6 bases respectively, leaving an intervening sequence of 14 bases. The CDR3 sequence holds 14 residues, the cysteine and phenylalanine included. Only the CDR3 region is kept as DNA, spanning 42 bases read in frame from base 1.

Sequenced sample: PBMCs. The chain is made from TRBV7-9 and TRBJ2-1, with a tentative D gene TRBD2 over 5 matching bases. The source of this sequence is a man younger than 35 in good health and CMV-seronegative. The sequenced DNA: TGTGCCAGCAGCGAAACGCCTAGCACCAATGAGCAGTTCTTC. Translation gives CASSETPSTNEQFF.